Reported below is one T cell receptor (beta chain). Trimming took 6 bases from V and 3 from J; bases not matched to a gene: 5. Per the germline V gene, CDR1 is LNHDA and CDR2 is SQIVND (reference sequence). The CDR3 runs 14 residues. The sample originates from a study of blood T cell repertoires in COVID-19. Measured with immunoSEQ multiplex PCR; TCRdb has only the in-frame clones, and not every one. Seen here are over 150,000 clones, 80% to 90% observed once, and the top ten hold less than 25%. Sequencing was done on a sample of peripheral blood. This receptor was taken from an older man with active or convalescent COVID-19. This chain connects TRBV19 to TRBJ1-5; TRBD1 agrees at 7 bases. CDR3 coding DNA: TGTGCCAGTAGCATCAGGGGGGTCAATCAGCCCCAGCATTTT. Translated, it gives CASSIRGVNQPQHF.